A single sample is the source of the 5 T cell receptor beta chains below, sequenced in a study of CD8+CD57+ T cells in acquired aplastic anemia. According to the study, genomic DNA was the template for TCR beta VDJ and CDR3 profiling. From the reads, TCRdb called clonotypes with MiXCR, one entry per CDR3 protein. The data contain under 200,000 distinct CDR3 sequences, roughly 45% of them singletons. The sample comprised sorted CD4+, CD8+, or CD8+CD57+ T cells (not recorded which) from PBMCs. Receptors were obtained from a human donor in good health.

This chain joins TRBV29-1 and TRBJ1-1, with D possibly matching TRBD1 (5 bases). The CDR3 length is 15 residues. Germline CDR1 is SQVTM and CDR2 is ANQGSEA. V was cut by 6 bases and J by 0 bases, with 17 bases left in between. CDR3 loop: CSVAAGWGMNTEAFF. CDR3 nucleotide sequence: TGCAGCGTGGCGGCGGGGTGGGGGATGAACACTGAAGCTTTCTTT.

Concerning this clonotype itself: Sequence at one end of the junction differs from germline and may be a read error. The chain is built from TRBV5-4 and TRBJ2-5; the match to TRBD2 covers 8 bases. Germline V gene sequence: CDR1 SGHNT, CDR2 YYREEE (reference sequence). The CDR3 is 16 amino acids. In nucleotides, the CDR3 is TGTGCCAGCACCTTGGGGTTGACTAGCGTTCAAGAGACCCAGTACTTC. Protein: CASTLGLTSVQETQYF. Looking up the rest from reference TRBV5-4 and TRBJ2-5 gives the full variable domain: ETGVTQSPTHLIKTRGQQVTLRCSSQSGHNTVSWYQQALGQGPQFIFQYYREEENGRGNFPPRFSGLQFPNYSSELNVNALELDDSALYLCASTLGLTSVQETQYFGPGTRLLVL.

A few counts support this clonotype. V and J are TRBV11-1 and TRBJ2-1, with TRBD2 matching 13 bases. V dropped 4 bases and J dropped 12; count of bases not matched to a gene: 6. The length of the CDR3 is 14 residues. CDR1 and CDR2 from the germline V gene are SGHAT and FQDESV (reference sequence). Here the CDR3 DNA reads TGTGCCAGCAGCTCGACGGGACTAGCGGGGACGCAGTTCTTC. Translated, it gives CASSSTGLAGTQFF.

In the case of this clonotype: A read error may be the cause here, since a much bigger clone is one base away. The chain joins TRBV7-9 to TRBJ2-4, with D tentatively TRBD1 (6 bases). Per germline, CDR1 SEHNR and CDR2 FQNEAQ (reference sequence). This CDR3 has 13 residues. For the CDR3, the DNA is TGTGCCAGCAGCCCCATTGGCTGGGACATTCAGTGCTTC. Amino acid sequence: CASSPIGWDIQCF.

The CDR3 nucleotides read TGTGCCAGCAGTTTCGTTGGACATGGCTACACCTTC. Translated: CASSFVGHGYTF. The chain couples TRBV7-9 to TRBJ1-2; no firm D call. Germline CDR1 and CDR2: SEHNR and FQNEAQ (reference sequence). CDR3 size: 12 residues. The V gene lost 6 bases and the J gene lost 6 bases, with 11 bases spanning the gap.